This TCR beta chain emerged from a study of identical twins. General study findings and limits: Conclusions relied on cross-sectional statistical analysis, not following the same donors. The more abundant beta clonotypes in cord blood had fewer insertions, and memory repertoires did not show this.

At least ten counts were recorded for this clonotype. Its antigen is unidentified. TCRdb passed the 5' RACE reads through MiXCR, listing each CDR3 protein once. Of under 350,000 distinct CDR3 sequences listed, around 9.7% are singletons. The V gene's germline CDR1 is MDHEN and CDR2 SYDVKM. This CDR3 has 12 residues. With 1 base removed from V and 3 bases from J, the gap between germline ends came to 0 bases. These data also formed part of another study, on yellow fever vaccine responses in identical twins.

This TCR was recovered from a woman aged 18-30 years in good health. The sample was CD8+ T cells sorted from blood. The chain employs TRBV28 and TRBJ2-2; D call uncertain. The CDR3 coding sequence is TGTGCCAGCAGTTTATACACCGGGGAGCTGTTTTTT. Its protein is CASSLYTGELFF.